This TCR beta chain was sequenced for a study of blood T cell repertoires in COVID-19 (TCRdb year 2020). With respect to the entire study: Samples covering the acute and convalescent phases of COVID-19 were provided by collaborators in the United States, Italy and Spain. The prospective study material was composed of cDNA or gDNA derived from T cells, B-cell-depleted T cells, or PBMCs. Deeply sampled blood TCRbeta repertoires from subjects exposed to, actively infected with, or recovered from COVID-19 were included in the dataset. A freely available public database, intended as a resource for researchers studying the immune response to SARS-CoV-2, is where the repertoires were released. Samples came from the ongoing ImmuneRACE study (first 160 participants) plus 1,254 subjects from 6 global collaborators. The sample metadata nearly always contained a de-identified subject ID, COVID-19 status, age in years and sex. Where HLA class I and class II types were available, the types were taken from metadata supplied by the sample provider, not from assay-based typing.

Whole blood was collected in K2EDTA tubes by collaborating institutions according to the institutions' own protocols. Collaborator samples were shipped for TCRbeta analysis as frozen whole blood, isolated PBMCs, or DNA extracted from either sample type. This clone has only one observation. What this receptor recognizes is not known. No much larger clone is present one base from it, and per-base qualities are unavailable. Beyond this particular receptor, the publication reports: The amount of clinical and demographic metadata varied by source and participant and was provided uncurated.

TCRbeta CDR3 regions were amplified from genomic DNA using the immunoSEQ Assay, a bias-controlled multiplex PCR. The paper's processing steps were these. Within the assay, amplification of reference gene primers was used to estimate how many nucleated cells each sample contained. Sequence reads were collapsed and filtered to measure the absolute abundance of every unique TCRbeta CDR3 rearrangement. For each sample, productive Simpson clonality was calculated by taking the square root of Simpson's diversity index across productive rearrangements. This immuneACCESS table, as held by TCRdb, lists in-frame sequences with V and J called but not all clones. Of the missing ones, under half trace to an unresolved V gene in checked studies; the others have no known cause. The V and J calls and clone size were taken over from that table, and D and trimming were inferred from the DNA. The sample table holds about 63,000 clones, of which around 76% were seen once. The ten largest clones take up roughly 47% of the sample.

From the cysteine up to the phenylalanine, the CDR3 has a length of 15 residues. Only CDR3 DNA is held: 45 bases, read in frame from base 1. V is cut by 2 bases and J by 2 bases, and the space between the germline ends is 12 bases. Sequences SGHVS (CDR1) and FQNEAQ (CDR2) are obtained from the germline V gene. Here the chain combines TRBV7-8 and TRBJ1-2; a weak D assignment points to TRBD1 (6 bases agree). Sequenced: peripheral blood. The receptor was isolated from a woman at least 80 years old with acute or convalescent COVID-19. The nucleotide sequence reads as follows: TGTGCCAGCAGCTTAAGGGACACTATGAACTATGGCTACACCTTC. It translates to CASSLRDTMNYGYTF.